In this sample, the clone carrying this T cell receptor (beta chain) turned up many times. The record originates from a study of T-cell reconstitution after alpha-beta-depleted transplantation in children. Unique molecular identifiers were incorporated when the TCRbeta library was constructed. One entry per CDR3 protein results from TCRdb running MiXCR on the PCR reads. Among around 680,000 distinct CDR3 sequences, roughly 15% were seen once, and the ten largest hold 0.9% to 1.2%. Germline lookup yields CDR1 MNHEY and CDR2 SVGEGT. Trimming shortened V by 7 bases and J by 8 bases, and 17 bases separated the two germline ends. The CDR3 sequence is 13 residues long.

This clonotype was obtained from a human donor who donated a stem cell graft to a child with acute myeloid leukemia. The source material was PBMCs from the stem cell graft donor, sampled from the stem cell graft. The chain employs TRBV6-2 or TRBV6-3 and TRBJ1-1; D is ambiguous. DNA for the CDR3: TGTGCCAGCACCACAACCAACGCTAAAGAAGCTTTCTTT. It translates to CASTTTNAKEAFF.